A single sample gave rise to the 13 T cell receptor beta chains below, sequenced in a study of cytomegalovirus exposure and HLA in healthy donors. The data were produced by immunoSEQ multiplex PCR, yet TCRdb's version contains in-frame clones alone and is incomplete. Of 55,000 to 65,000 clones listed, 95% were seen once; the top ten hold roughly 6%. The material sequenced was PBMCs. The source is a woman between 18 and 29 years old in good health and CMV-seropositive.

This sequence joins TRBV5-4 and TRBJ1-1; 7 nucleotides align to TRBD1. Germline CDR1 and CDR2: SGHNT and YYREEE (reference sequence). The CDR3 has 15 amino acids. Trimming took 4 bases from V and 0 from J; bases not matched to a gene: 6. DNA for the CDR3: TGTGCCAGCAGCGAAGCTACAGGGGTGAACACTGAAGCTTTCTTT. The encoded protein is CASSEATGVNTEAFF.

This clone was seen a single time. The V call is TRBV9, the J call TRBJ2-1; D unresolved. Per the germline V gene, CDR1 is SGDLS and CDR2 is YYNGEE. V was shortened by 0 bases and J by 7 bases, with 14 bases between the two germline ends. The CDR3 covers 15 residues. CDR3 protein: CASSVAPQAGNEQFF. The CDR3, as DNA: TGTGCCAGCAGCGTAGCTCCACAAGCAGGAAATGAGCAGTTCTTC.

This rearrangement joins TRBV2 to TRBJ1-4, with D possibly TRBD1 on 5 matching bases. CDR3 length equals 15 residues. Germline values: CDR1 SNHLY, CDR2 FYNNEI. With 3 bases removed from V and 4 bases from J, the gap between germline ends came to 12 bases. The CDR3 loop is CASSEGQGINEKLFF. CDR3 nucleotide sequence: TGTGCCAGCAGTGAGGGGCAGGGTATTAATGAAAAACTGTTTTTT.

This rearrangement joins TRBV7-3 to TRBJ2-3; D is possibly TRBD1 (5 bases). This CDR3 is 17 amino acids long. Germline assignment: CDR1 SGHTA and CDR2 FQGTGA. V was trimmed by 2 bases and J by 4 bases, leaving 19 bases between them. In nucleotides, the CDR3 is TGTGCCAGCAGCTTAGAAATGGGGCTTCCCGGAGCAGATACGCAGTATTTT. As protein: CASSLEMGLPGADTQYF. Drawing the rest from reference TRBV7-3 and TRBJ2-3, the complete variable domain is GAGVSQTPSNKVTEKGKYVELRCDPISGHTALYWYRQSLGQGPEFLIYFQGTGAADDSGLPNDRFFAVRPEGSVSTLKIQRTERGDSAVYLCASSLEMGLPGADTQYFGPGTRLTVL.

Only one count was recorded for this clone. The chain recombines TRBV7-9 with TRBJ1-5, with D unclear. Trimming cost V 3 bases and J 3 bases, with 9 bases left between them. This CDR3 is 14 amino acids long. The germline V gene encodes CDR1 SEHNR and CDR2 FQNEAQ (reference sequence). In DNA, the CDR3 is TGTGCCAGCAGCTTTCGGGGAGTCAATCAGCCCCAGCATTTT. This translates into CASSFRGVNQPQHF.

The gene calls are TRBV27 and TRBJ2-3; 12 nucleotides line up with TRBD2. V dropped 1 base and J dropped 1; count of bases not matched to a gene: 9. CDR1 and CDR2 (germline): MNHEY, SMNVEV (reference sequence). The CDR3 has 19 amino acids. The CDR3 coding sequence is TGTGCCAGCAGTTTATTTGTGGAACTAGCGGGGGGACGCACAGATACGCAGTATTTT. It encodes CASSLFVELAGGRTDTQYF.

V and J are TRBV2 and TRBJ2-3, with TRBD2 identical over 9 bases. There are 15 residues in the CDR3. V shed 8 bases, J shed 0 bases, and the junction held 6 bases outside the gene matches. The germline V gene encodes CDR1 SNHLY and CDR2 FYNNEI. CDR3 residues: CASLAGQVSTDTQYF. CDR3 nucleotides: TGTGCCAGCCTAGCGGGACAAGTTAGCACAGATACGCAGTATTTT.

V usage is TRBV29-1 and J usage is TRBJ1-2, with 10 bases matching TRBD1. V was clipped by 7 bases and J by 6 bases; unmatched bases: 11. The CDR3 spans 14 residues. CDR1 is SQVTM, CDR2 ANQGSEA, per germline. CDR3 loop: CSADRGQGINGYTF. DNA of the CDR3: TGCAGCGCTGACAGGGGACAGGGGATAAATGGCTACACCTTC. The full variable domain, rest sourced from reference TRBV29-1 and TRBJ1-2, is SAVISQKPSRDICQRGTSLTIQCQVDSQVTMMFWYRQQPGQSLTLIATANQGSEATYESGFVIDKFPISRPNLTFSTLTVSNMSPEDSSIYLCSADRGQGINGYTFGSGTRLTVV.

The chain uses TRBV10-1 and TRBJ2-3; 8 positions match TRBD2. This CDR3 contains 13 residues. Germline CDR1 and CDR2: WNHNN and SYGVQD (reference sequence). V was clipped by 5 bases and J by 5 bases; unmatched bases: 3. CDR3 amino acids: CASSSGTRDTQYF. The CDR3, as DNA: TGCGCCAGCAGTTCCGGGACTAGAGATACGCAGTATTTT.

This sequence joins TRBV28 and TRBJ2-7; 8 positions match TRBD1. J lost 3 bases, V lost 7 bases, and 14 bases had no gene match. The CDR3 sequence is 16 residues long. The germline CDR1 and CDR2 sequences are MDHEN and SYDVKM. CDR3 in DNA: TGTGCCAGCATTCAATCTCCGGGACAGGAAGTCTACGAGCAGTACTTC. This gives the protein CASIQSPGQEVYEQYF. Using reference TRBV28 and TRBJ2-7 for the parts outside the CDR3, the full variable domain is DVKVTQSSRYLVKRTGEKVFLECVQDMDHENMFWYRQDPGLGLRLIYFSYDVKMKEKGDIPEGYSVSREKKERFSLILESASTNQTSMYLCASIQSPGQEVYEQYFGPGTRLTVT.

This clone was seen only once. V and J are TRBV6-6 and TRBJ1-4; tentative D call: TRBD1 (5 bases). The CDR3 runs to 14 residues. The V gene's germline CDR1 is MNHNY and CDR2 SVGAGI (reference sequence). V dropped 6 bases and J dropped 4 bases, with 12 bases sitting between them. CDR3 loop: CASSPRGNNEKLFF. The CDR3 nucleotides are TGTGCCAGCAGCCCGCGGGGCAATAATGAAAAACTGTTTTTT.

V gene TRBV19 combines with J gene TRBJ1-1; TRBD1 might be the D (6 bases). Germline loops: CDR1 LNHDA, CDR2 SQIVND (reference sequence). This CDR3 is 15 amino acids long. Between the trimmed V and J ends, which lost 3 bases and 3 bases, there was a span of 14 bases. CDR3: CASSISAGAYTEAFF. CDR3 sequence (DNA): TGTGCCAGTAGTATCTCGGCAGGGGCGTACACTGAAGCTTTCTTT.

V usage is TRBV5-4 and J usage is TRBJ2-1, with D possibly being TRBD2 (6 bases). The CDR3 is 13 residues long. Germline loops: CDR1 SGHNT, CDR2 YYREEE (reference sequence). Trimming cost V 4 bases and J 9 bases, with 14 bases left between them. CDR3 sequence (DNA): TGTGCCAGCAGCCAATATTCCGGGGGTGAGCAGTTCTTC. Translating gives CASSQYSGGEQFF.